Listed below are T cell receptor beta chains from one sample, sequenced in a study of tumor-infiltrating lymphocytes in localized non-small cell lung cancer. Clones were sequenced by immunoSEQ multiplex PCR, and TCRdb holds only the in-frame ones, with some missing. The profile covers about 15,000 clones, with approximately 69% appearing a single time and around 6% taken by the ten largest. Source material: lung tumor tissue. These TCRs come from a human donor with non-small cell lung cancer. Both conserved end residues are part of each CDR3. A D gene is named only where the DNA matches it firmly. The size entry is marked missing in some rows and otherwise reads once, few, many or a size class.

DNA: TGTGCCAGCAGCTTGGAGGACAGGGCGTTCACTGAAGCTTTCTTT
CDR3: CASSLEDRAFTEAFF
size: .
J: TRBJ1-1
V: TRBV5-5
D: TRBD1

DNA: TGCGCCAGCAGCCCTCAATTCTCAGGGGGTAACTCACCCCTCCACTTT
CDR3: CASSPQFSGGNSPLHF
size: .
J: TRBJ1-6
V: TRBV5-1
D: TRBD1

DNA: TGCGCCAGCAGCCACAAAGCGAACTGGCGGGAGAAGAACACCGGGGAGCTGTTTTTT
CDR3: CASSHKANWREKNTGELFF
size: .
J: TRBJ2-2
V: TRBV4-1
D: TRBD2

DNA: TGTGCCAGCAGCTTAGCGGCGGGGCGGGACGAGCAGTACTTC
CDR3: CASSLAAGRDEQYF
size: .
J: TRBJ2-7
V: TRBV7-6
D: .

DNA: TGTGCCTGGAGTGTACCCAGGGGAAACACCGGGGAGCTGTTTTTT
CDR3: CAWSVPRGNTGELFF
size: .
J: TRBJ2-2
V: TRBV30
D: .

DNA: TGTGCCAGCAGCGCTACCCGGGACTTGACTTACGAGCAGTACTTC
CDR3: CASSATRDLTYEQYF
size: .
J: TRBJ2-7
V: TRBV11-2
D: .

DNA: TGCGCCAGCAGCTCTCAGGGGGCTGGAACCGGGGAGCTGTTTTTT
CDR3: CASSSQGAGTGELFF
size: .
J: TRBJ2-2
V: TRBV5-1
D: TRBD1

DNA: TGTGCCAGCTCATGGTTCAATGAGCAGTTCTTC
CDR3: CASSWFNEQFF
size: .
J: TRBJ2-1
V: TRBV27
D: .

DNA: TGTGCCAGCAGTTACTCGGGACGGGGTCCTGAAGCTTTCTTT
CDR3: CASSYSGRGPEAFF
size: once
J: TRBJ1-1
V: TRBV6-5
D: .

DNA: TGCGCCAGCAGCCGAACAGGGGGGGGGCAAGAGACCCAGTACTTC
CDR3: CASSRTGGGQETQYF
size: .
J: TRBJ2-5
V: TRBV5-1
D: .

DNA: TGTGCCAGCAGTTTCTTTAGCGGGGGGAGCTCCTACGAGCAGTACTTC
CDR3: CASSFFSGGSSYEQYF
size: few
J: TRBJ2-7
V: TRBV28
D: TRBD2

DNA: TGCAGCGTTGGGGTGGACAGGGGTTTCACTGAAGCTTTCTTT
CDR3: CSVGVDRGFTEAFF
size: .
J: TRBJ1-1
V: TRBV29-1
D: TRBD1

DNA: TGCGCCAGCAGCCCGGGACAGGGGTTCTACGAGCAGTACTTC
CDR3: CASSPGQGFYEQYF
size: .
J: TRBJ2-7
V: TRBV5-1
D: TRBD1

DNA: TGTGCCAGCAGCGTTGCCGAGGGACGCACCTACGAGCAGTACTTC
CDR3: CASSVAEGRTYEQYF
size: .
J: TRBJ2-7
V: TRBV5-4
D: .

DNA: TGTGCCAGCAGCCTAGGGCCGGGGCAGCCCCAGCATTTT
CDR3: CASSLGPGQPQHF
size: .
J: TRBJ1-5
V: TRBV11-2
D: .

DNA: TGTGCCAGCAGCTCCGGGGAGACCCAGTACTTC
CDR3: CASSSGETQYF
size: .
J: TRBJ2-5
V: TRBV7-9
D: .

DNA: TGTGCCAGCAACCTCATCGGGGGGGTCCAAGAGACCCAGTACTTC
CDR3: CASNLIGGVQETQYF
size: .
J: TRBJ2-5
V: TRBV6-1
D: TRBD2

DNA: TGTGCCAGCAGTTTAGGATACAGCGGCTCTGGGGCCAACGTCCTGACTTTC
CDR3: CASSLGYSGSGANVLTF
size: once
J: TRBJ2-6
V: TRBV28
D: .

DNA: TGTGCCAGCAGCTTGGGGGGGTCGAACACCGGGGAGCTGTTTTTT
CDR3: CASSLGGSNTGELFF
size: .
J: TRBJ2-2
V: TRBV11-2
D: TRBD2

DNA: TGCGCCAGCAGCTTGCTAGGGGGCCAGAACACTGAAGCTTTCTTT
CDR3: CASSLLGGQNTEAFF
size: .
J: TRBJ1-1
V: TRBV5-1
D: TRBD1

DNA: TGTGCCAGCAGTGAGGACAGGGATAACTATGGCTACACCTTC
CDR3: CASSEDRDNYGYTF
size: .
J: TRBJ1-2
V: TRBV2
D: TRBD1

DNA: TGTGCCAGCAGCCTTGGCCGAGGGAGGACTAGCTTAAATGAGCAGTTCTTC
CDR3: CASSLGRGRTSLNEQFF
size: .
J: TRBJ2-1
V: TRBV5-4
D: TRBD2

DNA: TGTGCCAGCACTAATGACAGGGCGAAGTACTTC
CDR3: CASTNDRAKYF
size: .
J: TRBJ2-7
V: TRBV28
D: TRBD1

DNA: TGTGCCAGCAGCCAAGGGGTTCGCGGGAGCGGGGGTATATTTGGGCAGTTCTTC
CDR3: CASSQGVRGSGGIFGQFF
size: .
J: TRBJ2-1
V: TRBV4-2
D: TRBD2

DNA: TGCAGTGCCCCCCGGGACTACGAGCAGTACTTC
CDR3: CSAPRDYEQYF
size: .
J: TRBJ2-7
V: TRBV20-1
D: .

DNA: TGTGCCAGCAGCTTGCGACAGACAAACAACTATGGCTGCACCTTC
CDR3: CASSLRQTNNYGCTF
size: .
J: TRBJ1-2
V: TRBV5-4
D: .

DNA: TGTGCCAGCAGCCTGGGAGCGGGAGTTAGGTCCTACGAGCAGTACTTC
CDR3: CASSLGAGVRSYEQYF
size: few
J: TRBJ2-7
V: TRBV5-6
D: TRBD2

DNA: TGTGCCAGCAGTTACTCGAATGACAGAACAGATACGCAGTATTTT
CDR3: CASSYSNDRTDTQYF
size: .
J: TRBJ2-3
V: TRBV6-5
D: .

DNA: TGCGCCAGCAGCTTATCTTCGGGAGGGAACGAAAAACTGTTTTTT
CDR3: CASSLSSGGNEKLFF
size: .
J: TRBJ1-4
V: TRBV5-1
D: .

DNA: TGTGCCAGCAGTTTAAATTACGGCGGAGTAGCGGGAGGTAATGAGCAGTTCTTC
CDR3: CASSLNYGGVAGGNEQFF
size: .
J: TRBJ2-1
V: TRBV27
D: TRBD2

DNA: TGTGCCAGCAGCTTTCGCCGGGGCACAGATACGCAGTATTTT
CDR3: CASSFRRGTDTQYF
size: .
J: TRBJ2-3
V: TRBV11-2
D: .

DNA: TGTGCCAGCAGCTTGGCGGGGGGGCGCAGGGATACGCAGTATTTT
CDR3: CASSLAGGRRDTQYF
size: .
J: TRBJ2-3
V: TRBV11-2
D: TRBD2

DNA: TGCAGCGCTGTCGGGACAGCGACAAGTTCTAGCACAGATACGCAGTATTTT
CDR3: CSAVGTATSSSTDTQYF
size: once
J: TRBJ2-3
V: TRBV29-1
D: TRBD1

DNA: TGTGCCAGCAGTGTGGGACTAGCGGCCCGAAACACCGGGGAGCTGTTTTTT
CDR3: CASSVGLAARNTGELFF
size: .
J: TRBJ2-2
V: TRBV6-1
D: TRBD2

DNA: TGTGCCAGCAGTTTATTAGGTAGCGGGAGAGAAGGTGACAATGAGCAGTTCTTC
CDR3: CASSLLGSGREGDNEQFF
size: medium-sized
J: TRBJ2-1
V: TRBV28
D: TRBD2

DNA: TGTGCCAGCAGCTTAGTAGGGGCTAGCACAGATACGCAGTATTTT
CDR3: CASSLVGASTDTQYF
size: .
J: TRBJ2-3
V: TRBV11-2
D: .

DNA: TGCGCCAGCAGCGCGGGGACTAGCGGGAGATTGACAGATACGCAGTATTTT
CDR3: CASSAGTSGRLTDTQYF
size: .
J: TRBJ2-3
V: TRBV5-1
D: TRBD2

DNA: TGTGCCAGCAGCTTAGCGCCGATTAGCAATCAGCCCCAGCATTTT
CDR3: CASSLAPISNQPQHF
size: .
J: TRBJ1-5
V: TRBV7-6
D: .

DNA: TGCGCCAGCAGCCCCCGGGACACTGAAGCTTTCTTT
CDR3: CASSPRDTEAFF
size: .
J: TRBJ1-1
V: TRBV5-1
D: .

DNA: TGTGCCAGCAGCTTATTTGGAGGTCAAGAGACCCAGTACTTC
CDR3: CASSLFGGQETQYF
size: .
J: TRBJ2-5
V: TRBV13
D: .

DNA: TGTGCCATCAGTGAAATGACTGCCCCCGCAGATACGCAGTATTTT
CDR3: CAISEMTAPADTQYF
size: medium-sized
J: TRBJ2-3
V: TRBV10-3
D: .

DNA: TGTGCCAGCACCCAGGGTTGGGCGGGCCAGGCGGAGACCCAGTACTTC
CDR3: CASTQGWAGQAETQYF
size: .
J: TRBJ2-5
V: TRBV7-9
D: .

DNA: TGTGCCAGCAGCTTCACCTCTTCTGGGGCCAACGTCCTGACTTTC
CDR3: CASSFTSSGANVLTF
size: .
J: TRBJ2-6
V: TRBV7-2
D: .

DNA: TGTGCCAGCAGTGAAGGGAACTACTACAATGAGCAGTTCTTC
CDR3: CASSEGNYYNEQFF
size: once
J: TRBJ2-1
V: TRBV6-1
D: .

DNA: TGTGCCAGTAGTCAATCGCGGGATCGGGCAGTATTT
CDR3: CASSQSRDRAVF
size: .
J: TRBJ2-3
V: TRBV19
D: .

DNA: TGTGCCAGCAGCCCGGGGGTCCAAGAGACCCAGTACTTC
CDR3: CASSPGVQETQYF
size: .
J: TRBJ2-5
V: TRBV7-2
D: .

DNA: TGTGCCAGCAGGGCAATACAAGAGACCCAGTACTTC
CDR3: CASRAIQETQYF
size: .
J: TRBJ2-5
V: TRBV2
D: .

DNA: TGTGCCTGGGGACCCCCGGGACAAGAGACCCAGTACTTC
CDR3: CAWGPPGQETQYF
size: .
J: TRBJ2-5
V: TRBV30
D: .

DNA: TGTGCTAGCAGCTTCGAGAGGGACAATGAGCAGTTCTTC
CDR3: CASSFERDNEQFF
size: once
J: TRBJ2-1
V: TRBV7-7
D: .

DNA: TGCGCCAGCAGTTTCCAGGGGGACGAGCAGTACTTC
CDR3: CASSFQGDEQYF
size: .
J: TRBJ2-7
V: TRBV10-1
D: TRBD1